This T cell receptor beta chain was recovered during a study of T cell responses to AZD1222 COVID-19 vaccine. Note on this clone: Its matching antigen is unknown.

Deletions cut 6 bases from V and 1 base from J, with 8 bases between. The CDR3 sequence is 13 residues long. CDR1 MNHEY and CDR2 SVGEGT come from the germline V gene. Produced via immunoSEQ multiplex PCR; TCRdb's table is partial and in-frame only. This repertoire shows roughly 170,000 clones, approximately 90% found once; its top ten account for approximately 3%. Notes on the study in general: Only a handful of AZD1222 recipients, several in all, had baseline seropositivity.

This sequence was found in an adult in good health. The starting material was peripheral blood, obtained on day 0 of AZD1222 vaccination. The chain employs TRBV6-2 or TRBV6-3 and TRBJ2-3, with D unclear. The CDR3 region is CASSTLGTDTQYF. DNA of the CDR3: TGTGCCAGCAGCACGCTAGGCACAGATACGCAGTATTTT.